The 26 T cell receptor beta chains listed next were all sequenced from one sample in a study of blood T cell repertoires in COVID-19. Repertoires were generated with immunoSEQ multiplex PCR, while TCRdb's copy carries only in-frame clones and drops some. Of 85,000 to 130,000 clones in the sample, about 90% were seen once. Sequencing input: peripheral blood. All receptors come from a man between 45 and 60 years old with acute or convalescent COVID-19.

The CDR3 here is CASSQAGVGKNTIYF. CDR3 bases: TGCGCCAGCAGCCAAGCAGGGGTAGGAAAAAACACCATATATTTT. This chain uses TRBV4-1 with TRBJ1-3; maybe TRBD1 (6 bases). The CDR3 has 15 amino acids. With 1 base removed from V and 6 bases from J, the gap between germline ends came to 13 bases. Per the germline V gene, CDR1 is MGHRA and CDR2 is YSYEKL.

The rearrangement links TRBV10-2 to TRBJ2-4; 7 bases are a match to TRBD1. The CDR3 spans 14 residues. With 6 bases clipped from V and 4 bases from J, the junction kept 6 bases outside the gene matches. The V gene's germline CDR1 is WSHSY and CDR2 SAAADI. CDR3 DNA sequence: TGCGCCAGCAGGCCGGGCAGGGGGAAAAACATTCAGTACTTC. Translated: CASRPGRGKNIQYF.

CDR3 amino acids: CASSLGRAGGYTF. CDR3 nucleotide sequence: TGTGCCAGCAGCTTGGGACGGGCAGGGGGCTACACCTTC. The chain links TRBV5-6 to TRBJ1-2; a possible D gene is TRBD1 (5 bases). V shed 0 bases and J shed 8 bases, with 11 bases lying between them. The germline CDR1 and CDR2 sequences are SGHDT and YYEEEE. This CDR3 region has 13 residues.

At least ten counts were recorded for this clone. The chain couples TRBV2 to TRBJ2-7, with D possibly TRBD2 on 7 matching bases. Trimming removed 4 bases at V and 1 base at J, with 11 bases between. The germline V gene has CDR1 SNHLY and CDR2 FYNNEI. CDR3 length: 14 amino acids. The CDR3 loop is CASSVGGGSYEQYF. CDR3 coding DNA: TGTGCCAGCAGTGTGGGAGGGGGATCCTACGAGCAGTACTTC.

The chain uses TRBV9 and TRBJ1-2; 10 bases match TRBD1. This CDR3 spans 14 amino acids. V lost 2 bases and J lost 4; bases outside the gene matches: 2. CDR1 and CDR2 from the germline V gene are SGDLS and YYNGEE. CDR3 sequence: CASSVGQGGYGYTF. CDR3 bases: TGTGCCAGCAGCGTCGGACAGGGGGGCTATGGCTACACCTTC. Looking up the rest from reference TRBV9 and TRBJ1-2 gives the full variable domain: DSGVTQTPKHLITATGQRVTLRCSPRSGDLSVYWYQQSLDQGLQFLIQYYNGEERAKGNILERFSAQQFPDLHSELNLSSLELGDSALYFCASSVGQGGYGYTFGSGTRLTVV.

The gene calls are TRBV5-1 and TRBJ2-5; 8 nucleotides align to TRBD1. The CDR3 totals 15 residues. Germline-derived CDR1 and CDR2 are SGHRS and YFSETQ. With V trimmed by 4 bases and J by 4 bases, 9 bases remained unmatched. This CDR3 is CASSTNPGGGETQYF. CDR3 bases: TGCGCCAGCAGCACTAACCCAGGGGGCGGAGAGACCCAGTACTTC. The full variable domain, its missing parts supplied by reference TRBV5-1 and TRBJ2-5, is KAGVTQTPRYLIKTRGQQVTLSCSPISGHRSVSWYQQTPGQGLQFLFEYFSETQRNKGNFPGRFSGRQFSNSRSEMNVSTLELGDSALYLCASSTNPGGGETQYFGPGTRLLVL.

The CDR3 spells CATRTSGSLAGELFF. CDR3 DNA sequence: TGTGCCACCAGAACTAGCGGGAGCTTGGCCGGGGAGCTGTTTTTT. The V and J genes are TRBV7-9 and TRBJ2-2; 11 nucleotides agree with TRBD2. The CDR3 extends over 15 amino acids. Trimming at V came to 10 bases and at J to 6 bases, leaving 10 bases not matched to a gene. Germline V gene data show CDR1 as SEHNR and CDR2 as FQNEAQ (reference sequence).

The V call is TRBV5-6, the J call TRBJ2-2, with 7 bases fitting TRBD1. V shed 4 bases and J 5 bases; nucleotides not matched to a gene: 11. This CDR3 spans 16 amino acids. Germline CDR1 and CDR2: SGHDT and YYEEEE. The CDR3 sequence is CASSDMYRGKTGELFF. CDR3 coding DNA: TGTGCCAGCAGCGACATGTACAGGGGCAAAACCGGGGAGCTGTTTTTT. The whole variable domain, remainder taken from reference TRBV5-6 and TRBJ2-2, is DAGVTQSPTHLIKTRGQQVTLRCSPKSGHDTVSWYQQALGQGPQFIFQYYEEEERQRGNFPDRFSGHQFPNYSSELNVNALLLGDSALYLCASSDMYRGKTGELFFGEGSRLTVL.

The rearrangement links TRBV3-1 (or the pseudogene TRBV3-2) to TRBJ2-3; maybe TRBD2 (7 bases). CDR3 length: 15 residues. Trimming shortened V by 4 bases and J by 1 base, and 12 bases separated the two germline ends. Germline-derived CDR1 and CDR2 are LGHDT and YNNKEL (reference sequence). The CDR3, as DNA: TGTGCCAGCAGCCTCGGGGGGCGCGGCACAGATACGCAGTATTTT. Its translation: CASSLGGRGTDTQYF.

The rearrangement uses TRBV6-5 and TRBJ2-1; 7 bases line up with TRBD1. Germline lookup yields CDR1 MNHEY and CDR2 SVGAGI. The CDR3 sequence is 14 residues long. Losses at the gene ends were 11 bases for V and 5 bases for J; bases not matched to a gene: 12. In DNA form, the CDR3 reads TGTGCCTCCAATCTTCAAGACAGGGACAATGAGCAGTTCTTC. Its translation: CASNLQDRDNEQFF.

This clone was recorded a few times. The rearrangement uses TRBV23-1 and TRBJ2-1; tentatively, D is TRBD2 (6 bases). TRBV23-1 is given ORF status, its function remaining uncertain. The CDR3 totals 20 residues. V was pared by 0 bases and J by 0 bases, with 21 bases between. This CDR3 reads CASSQSRSGTPSSSYNEQFF. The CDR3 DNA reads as TGCGCCAGCAGTCAATCGCGATCCGGGACTCCGTCGAGCTCCTACAATGAGCAGTTCTTC.

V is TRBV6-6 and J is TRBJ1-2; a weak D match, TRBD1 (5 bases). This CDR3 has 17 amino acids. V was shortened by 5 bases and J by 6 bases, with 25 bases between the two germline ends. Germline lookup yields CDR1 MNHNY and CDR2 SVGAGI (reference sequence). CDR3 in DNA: TGTGCCAGCAGTCAGGAGGGCAGGGCTGGCCGTTTAAATGGCTACACCTTC. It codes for CASSQEGRAGRLNGYTF.

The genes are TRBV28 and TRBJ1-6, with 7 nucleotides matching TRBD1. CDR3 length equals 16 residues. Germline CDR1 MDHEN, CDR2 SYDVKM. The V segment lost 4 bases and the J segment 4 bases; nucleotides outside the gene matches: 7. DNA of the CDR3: TGTGCCAGCAGTTCCGGACAGGTCAAGTATAATTCACCCCTCCACTTT. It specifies CASSSGQVKYNSPLHF.

CDR3 bases: TGTGCCAGTAGTAGTGGAGGGGGCAATCAGCCCCAGCATTTT. Translated, it gives CASSSGGGNQPQHF. The chain uses TRBV19 and TRBJ1-5, with D perhaps matching TRBD1 (5 bases). Germline V gene lookup returns CDR1 LNHDA and CDR2 SQIVND (reference sequence). V lost 4 bases and J lost 2, with 9 bases in between. The CDR3 has 14 amino acids.

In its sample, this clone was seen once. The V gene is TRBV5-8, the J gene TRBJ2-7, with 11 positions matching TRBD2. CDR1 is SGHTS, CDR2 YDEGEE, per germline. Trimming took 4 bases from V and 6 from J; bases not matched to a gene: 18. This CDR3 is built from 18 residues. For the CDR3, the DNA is TGTGCCAGCAGCGTTCGTAGGGGCCTAACTAGCGGGAGAACCGAGCAGTACTTC. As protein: CASSVRRGLTSGRTEQYF.

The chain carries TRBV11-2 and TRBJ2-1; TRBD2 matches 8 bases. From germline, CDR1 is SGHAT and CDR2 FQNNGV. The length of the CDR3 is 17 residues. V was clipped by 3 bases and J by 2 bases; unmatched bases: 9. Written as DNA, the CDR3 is TGTGCCAGCAGCTTTACTGGCGGGAGGTCTGCCTACAATGAGCAGTTCTTC. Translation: CASSFTGGRSAYNEQFF.

The CDR3 coding sequence is TGTGCCAGCAGTTACCGCGGGAGGGGTCACGAGCAGTACTTC. Translation gives CASSYRGRGHEQYF. This sequence joins TRBV6-5 and TRBJ2-7; TRBD2 aligns across 9 bases. V was pared by 2 bases and J by 5 bases, with 4 bases of the junction left unmatched. The germline gives CDR1 MNHEY, CDR2 SVGAGI. The CDR3 totals 14 residues.

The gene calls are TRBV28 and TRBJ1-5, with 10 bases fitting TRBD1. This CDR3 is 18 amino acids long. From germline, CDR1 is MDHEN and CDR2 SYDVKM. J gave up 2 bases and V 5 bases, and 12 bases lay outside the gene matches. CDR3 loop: CASSLLKTGGRGNQPQHF. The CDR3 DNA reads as TGTGCCAGCAGTCTCCTAAAGACAGGGGGCCGTGGCAATCAGCCCCAGCATTTT.

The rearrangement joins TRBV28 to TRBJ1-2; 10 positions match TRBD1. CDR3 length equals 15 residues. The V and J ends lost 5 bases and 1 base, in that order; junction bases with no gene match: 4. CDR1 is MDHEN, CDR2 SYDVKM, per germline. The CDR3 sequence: CASSRQGARNYGYTF. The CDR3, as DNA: TGTGCCAGCAGTCGACAGGGGGCTCGTAACTATGGCTACACCTTC.

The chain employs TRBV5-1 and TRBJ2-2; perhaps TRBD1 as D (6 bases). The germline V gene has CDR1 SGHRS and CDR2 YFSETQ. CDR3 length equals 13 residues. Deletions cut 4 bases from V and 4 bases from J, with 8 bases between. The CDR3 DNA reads TGCGCCAGCAGCGCAGGGGTCACCGGGGAGCTGTTTTTT. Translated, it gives CASSAGVTGELFF.

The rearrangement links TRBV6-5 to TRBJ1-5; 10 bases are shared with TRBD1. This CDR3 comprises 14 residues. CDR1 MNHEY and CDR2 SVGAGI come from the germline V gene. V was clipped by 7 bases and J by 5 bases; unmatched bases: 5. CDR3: CASIPDRGHQPQHF. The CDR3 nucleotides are TGTGCCAGCATACCTGACAGGGGGCATCAGCCCCAGCATTTT.

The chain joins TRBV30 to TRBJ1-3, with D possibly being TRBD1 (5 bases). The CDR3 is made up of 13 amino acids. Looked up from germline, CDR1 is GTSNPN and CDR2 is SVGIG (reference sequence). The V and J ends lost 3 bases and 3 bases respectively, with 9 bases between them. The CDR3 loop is CAWRGLFGNTIYF. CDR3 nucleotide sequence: TGTGCCTGGAGGGGACTCTTTGGAAACACCATATATTTT.

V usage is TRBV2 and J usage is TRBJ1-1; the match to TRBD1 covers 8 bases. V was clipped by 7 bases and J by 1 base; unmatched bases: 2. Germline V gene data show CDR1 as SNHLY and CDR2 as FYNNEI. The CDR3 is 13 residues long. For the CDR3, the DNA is TGTGCCAGCAAAGGGACAGGGAACACTGAAGCTTTCTTT. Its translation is CASKGTGNTEAFF. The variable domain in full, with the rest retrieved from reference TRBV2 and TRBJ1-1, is EPEVTQTPSHQVTQMGQEVILRCVPISNHLYFYWYRQILGQKVEFLVSFYNNEISEKSEIFDDQFSVERPDGSNFTLKIRSTKLEDSAMYFCASKGTGNTEAFFGQGTRLTVV.

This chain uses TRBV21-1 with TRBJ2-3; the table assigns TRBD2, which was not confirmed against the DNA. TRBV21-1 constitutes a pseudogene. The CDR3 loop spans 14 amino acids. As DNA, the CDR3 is TGTGCCAGCAGCAAAGCGCTCGGGGGAGATACGCAGTATTTT. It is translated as CASSKALGGDTQYF.

The CDR3 nucleotides are TGTGCCAGCAGCCAAAGCGTACTAGCAGACCAAGAGACCCAGTACTTC. Its translation is CASSQSVLADQETQYF. V gene TRBV3-1 (or the pseudogene TRBV3-2) combines with J gene TRBJ2-5, with a tentative D call TRBD2 (6 bases). Trimming took off 2 bases at V and 0 bases at J, with 13 bases between the two ends. From germline, CDR1 is LGHDT and CDR2 YNNKEL (reference sequence). CDR3 length equals 16 residues.

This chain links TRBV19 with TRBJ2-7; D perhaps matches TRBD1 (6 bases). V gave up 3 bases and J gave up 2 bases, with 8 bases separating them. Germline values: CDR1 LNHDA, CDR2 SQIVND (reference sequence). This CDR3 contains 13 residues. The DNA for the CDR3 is TGTGCCAGTAGTATTGGGGACACCTACGAGCAGTACTTC. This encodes CASSIGDTYEQYF.